This TCR beta chain was documented in a study of T cell responses to AZD1222 COVID-19 vaccine (dated by TCRdb to the early 2020s). At the level of the whole study: Because spike-specific TCR depth and breadth did not differ between the two schedules, AZD1222 recipients who got a second dose at roughly 4 weeks were pooled with those who got a second dose at roughly 12 weeks. Trial participants were enrolled by age into subgroups of 18-55, 56-69 and 70-plus years, and around 150, 29 and 61 TCR-sequenced participants, respectively, were included in these subgroups. A total of 233 trial participants underwent TCR sequencing, of whom about 200 had received two doses of AZD1222 and roughly 26 had received two doses of the MenACWY control vaccine. The investigation overall reported the following: Participants were mostly white British and included more females than males, and it was suggested by the authors that clonal diversity may have been underestimated. The 56-69-year group was small, and its depth increase did not reach significance, likely because of low power. No day 14 peak-response samples were available, so repertoires were characterized only after the peak T cell response. Epitopes outside the regions mutated in the B.1.351 and B.1.1.7 variants were reportedly recognized by nearly half of the unique spike-specific TCRs. The vaccine-associated CD4 TCRs covered the entire spike protein, and the dominant responses fell in regions 160-218 and 743-854. Conclusions about previously exposed vaccinees are limited because only 6 or 7 AZD1222 recipients were SARS-CoV-2 seropositive at baseline. Spike-specific TCR breadth and depth rose significantly after two AZD1222 doses compared with day 0 and with MenACWY recipients.

The CDR3 regions of human TCRbeta chains were analyzed by immunosequencing. Per the original workflow: Repertoire TCRs were matched against a reference library of SARS-CoV-2-specific TCRs generated with the MIRA antigen-specificity platform. Breadth was defined as the fraction of unique TCRs that were SARS-CoV-2-associated. Depth was defined as the fraction of total T cells that were SARS-CoV-2-associated. Using the MIRA data, each spike-specific TCR was mapped to the spike region that the TCR reacts to and placed in a CD4 or CD8 class. Log10-transformed breadth and depth values were compared by one-way ANOVA with Sidak's multiple comparisons tests. What TCRdb holds here is the immuneACCESS table cut down to in-frame rearrangements. Part of the clones is not present; checked against another copy, under half of the missing clones reflect an unresolved V gene, and the others are unexplained. V and J calls and clone size come straight from that table; D and trimming were deduced from the DNA. The sample has about 110,000 clones on record, roughly 88% of them singletons. The biggest ten clones account for 5% to 7% of the sample.

Notes on this clone: No cognate antigen has been identified for it. Base-call qualities are not available, and no considerably larger clone is one nucleotide away.

V is clipped by 4 bases and J by 3 bases, and the sequence between their germline boundaries is 6 bases long. CDR1 SNHLY and CDR2 FYNNEI are derived from the germline V gene. The cysteine opens and the phenylalanine closes a CDR3 of 12 amino acids. This entry keeps only the CDR3 DNA: 36 bases, framed from base 1. The time point label, as the study defines it: baseline before first vaccination. Samples from vaccinated people were obtained from the UK trials COV001 and COV002, which included a single-blind randomized controlled phase 2/3 trial of AZD1222 (ChAdOx1 nCoV-19) in healthy adults. Trial participant PBMC samples were collected at day 0 and day 28 after the second dose for TCRbeta chain sequencing.

The chain was built from TRBV2 and TRBJ2-5, with the D gene not confidently named. The origin of this receptor is an adult in good health. The sequenced sample was peripheral blood, obtained on day 0 of AZD1222 vaccination. The base sequence is TGTGCCAGCAGTGTACTAAAAGAGACCCAGTACTTC. It translates as CASSVLKETQYF.